The 16 T cell receptor beta chains reported below all come from one sample, sequenced in a study of early T cells in non-severe SARS-CoV-2 infection. TCRdb processed the 5' RACE reads anew with MiXCR; each CDR3 protein has one entry. Counted here are fewer than 130,000 distinct CDR3 sequences, roughly an eighth occurring once; the ten biggest clones make up approximately 3.8%. Sample: whole blood, taken at baseline. The receptors here all came from an adult who was a healthcare worker with PCR-confirmed SARS-CoV-2 infection or an uninfected control (not recorded which).

This chain connects TRBV9 to TRBJ2-3; D unclear. CDR1 is SGDLS, CDR2 YYNGEE, per germline. Trimming cost V 4 bases and J 2 bases, with 14 bases left between them. This CDR3 contains 15 residues. As DNA, the CDR3 is TGTGCCAGCAGCCCCCCGGCCCGCTCCACAGATACGCAGTATTTT. It is translated as CASSPPARSTDTQYF. Full variable domain (remainder filled in from reference TRBV9 and TRBJ2-3): DSGVTQTPKHLITATGQRVTLRCSPRSGDLSVYWYQQSLDQGLQFLIQYYNGEERAKGNILERFSAQQFPDLHSELNLSSLELGDSALYFCASSPPARSTDTQYFGPGTRLTVL.

J is TRBJ2-7 and V is TRBV9; weak D call: TRBD2 (5 bases). The CDR3 contains 14 residues. Per the germline V gene, CDR1 is SGDLS and CDR2 is YYNGEE. The germline V and J ends were trimmed by 0 bases and 3 bases, with 10 bases remaining between them. CDR3 protein: CASSVEPGDYEQYF. As DNA, the CDR3 is TGTGCCAGCAGCGTAGAACCCGGGGACTACGAGCAGTACTTC.

This clonotype has at least ten counts. The V call is TRBV5-1, the J call TRBJ2-3, with 10 bases lining up with TRBD2. Unmatched junction bases numbered 3, after V lost 3 bases and J lost 2 bases. The CDR3 runs 15 residues. The germline V gene has CDR1 SGHRS and CDR2 YFSETQ. The CDR3 spells CASSSGLANTDTQYF. Written as DNA, the CDR3 is TGCGCCAGCAGCTCGGGACTAGCGAACACAGATACGCAGTATTTT.

This sequence joins TRBV20-1 and TRBJ2-1; D uncertain. CDR1 DFQATT and CDR2 SNEGSKA come from the germline V gene (reference sequence). V was cut by 1 base and J by 11 bases, with 12 bases left in between. This CDR3 contains 12 residues. The chain's CDR3 is CSARAVLDKQFF. CDR3 nucleotide sequence: TGCAGTGCTAGAGCAGTCCTCGACAAGCAGTTCTTC.

In this sample, this clonotype turned up a few times. The V and J genes are TRBV27 and TRBJ1-2, with TRBD1 identical over 7 bases. The CDR3 contains 15 residues. Germline V CDR1 and CDR2: MNHEY, SMNVEV (reference sequence). V was pared by 4 bases and J by 3 bases, with 8 bases of the junction left unmatched. The DNA of the CDR3 is TGTGCCAGCAGTTATGACAGGGAGGGAGACTATGGCTACACCTTC. This encodes CASSYDREGDYGYTF.

This clonotype was recorded a few times. V and J are TRBV7-2 and TRBJ2-2, with D perhaps TRBD1 (5 bases). The V end was cut by 3 bases, the J end by 0 bases, with 8 bases between. The CDR3 consists of 15 residues. Per germline, CDR1 SGHTA and CDR2 FQGNSA. The DNA for the CDR3 is TGTGCCAGCAGCTTGACAGTTACGAACACCGGGGAGCTGTTTTTT. This codes for CASSLTVTNTGELFF.

This clonotype was counted a few times. V is TRBV7-9 and J is TRBJ1-6; tentatively, D is TRBD1 (5 bases). CDR1 SEHNR and CDR2 FQNEAQ come from the germline V gene (reference sequence). V gave up 4 bases and J gave up 7 bases, with 17 bases separating them. This CDR3 spans 16 amino acids. DNA of the CDR3: TGTGCCAGCAGCTCACCAACCGGGGGATACAATTCACCCCTCCACTTT. Translated, it gives CASSSPTGGYNSPLHF.

The sample holds a few counts of this clonotype. J is TRBJ2-3 and V is TRBV6-6; D tentatively fits TRBD1 or TRBD2 (5 bases each). Germline CDR1 and CDR2: MNHNY and SVGAGI (reference sequence). V was pared by 0 bases and J by 0 bases, with 10 bases between. The CDR3 has 16 amino acids. As DNA, the CDR3 is TGTGCCAGCAGTTACTCCCAGGGCGGGAGCACAGATACGCAGTATTTT. Its translation is CASSYSQGGSTDTQYF.

V usage is TRBV2 and J usage is TRBJ2-5, with 8 bases that match TRBD2. The V gene's germline CDR1 is SNHLY and CDR2 FYNNEI. CDR3 length: 13 amino acids. V gave up 4 bases and J gave up 5 bases; unmatched junction bases: 3. DNA for the CDR3: TGTGCCAGCAGTGGCGGGAGGCGTGAGACCCAGTACTTC. Amino acid sequence: CASSGGRRETQYF. Supplemented by reference TRBV2 and TRBJ2-5, the full variable domain reads EPEVTQTPSHQVTQMGQEVILRCVPISNHLYFYWYRQILGQKVEFLVSFYNNEISEKSEIFDDQFSVERPDGSNFTLKIRSTKLEDSAMYFCASSGGRRETQYFGPGTRLLVL.

The V gene is TRBV2, the J gene TRBJ1-1, with TRBD1 as a possible D gene (6 bases). V was cut by 9 bases and J by 10 bases, with 21 bases left in between. Germline V gene lookup returns CDR1 SNHLY and CDR2 FYNNEI. CDR3 length: 13 residues. The chain's CDR3 is CASSRDTGLGAFF. The CDR3 DNA reads as TGTGCCAGTAGCCGGGACACCGGCCTAGGAGCTTTCTTT.

This clonotype was detected a few times. The chain carries TRBV10-3 and TRBJ2-7; TRBD2 matches at 7 bases. The V gene end was trimmed by 10 bases and the J gene end by 6 bases; junction bases not matched to a gene: 9. Germline V gene sequence: CDR1 ENHRY, CDR2 SYGVKD. The CDR3 has 12 amino acids. In nucleotides, the CDR3 is TGTGCCACTGGACTAGGGCGGGGCGAGCAGTACTTC. Translating it yields CATGLGRGEQYF.

This chain uses TRBV6-5 with TRBJ1-6, with 7 bases that match TRBD1. CDR1 is MNHEY, CDR2 SVGAGI, per germline. With V trimmed by 5 bases and J by 5 bases, 6 bases remained unmatched. There are 15 residues in the CDR3. The DNA for the CDR3 is TGTGCCAGCAGTCCAGACAGGGTTGATAATTCACCCCTCCACTTT. Its protein is CASSPDRVDNSPLHF.

This rearrangement joins TRBV2 to TRBJ1-4, with a possible D match to TRBD1 (6 bases). The CDR3 covers 14 residues. V lost 1 base to trimming and J lost 3 bases, with 6 bases between them. Germline-derived CDR1 and CDR2 are SNHLY and FYNNEI. The DNA of the CDR3 is TGTGCCAGCAGTGAAGGGACAGCTAATGAAAAACTGTTTTTT. Translation: CASSEGTANEKLFF.

The chain is built from TRBV14 and TRBJ1-1; weak D call: TRBD1 (6 bases). The CDR3 length is 16 residues. CDR1 SGHDN and CDR2 FVKESK come from the germline V gene. The V gene lost 0 bases and the J gene lost 3 bases, with 14 bases spanning the gap. Here the CDR3 DNA reads TGTGCCAGCAGCCAAGACTGGGGGCGATTGCACACTGAAGCTTTCTTT. Its protein is CASSQDWGRLHTEAFF. The variable domain in full, with the rest retrieved from reference TRBV14 and TRBJ1-1, is EAGVTQFPSHSVIEKGQTVTLRCDPISGHDNLYWYRRVMGKEIKFLLHFVKESKQDESGMPNNRFLAERTGGTYSTLKVQPAELEDSGVYFCASSQDWGRLHTEAFFGQGTRLTVV.

Ten or more counts support this clonotype. A read error may account for a junction end that differs from germline. The genes are TRBV10-3 and TRBJ2-7; D uncertain. CDR1 and CDR2 from the germline V gene are ENHRY and SYGVKD. This CDR3 contains 11 residues. In nucleotides, the CDR3 is TGTGCCATCAGTGACTCCTCCGAGCAGTACTTC. Protein sequence: CAISDSSEQYF.

This clonotype was recorded at least ten times. This chain links TRBV20-1 with TRBJ1-2; maybe TRBD1 (6 bases). The germline CDR1 and CDR2 sequences are DFQATT and SNEGSKA (reference sequence). V was trimmed by 0 bases and J by 0 bases, leaving 11 bases between them. This CDR3 is 15 amino acids long. The CDR3 nucleotides read TGCAGTGCTAGAGAATGGACAGAAGCTAACTATGGCTACACCTTC. It is translated as CSAREWTEANYGYTF.